A single sample gave rise to the 6 T cell receptor beta chains below, sequenced in a study of CD8 T cells in ankylosing spondylitis. Each CDR3 protein is one row after TCRdb ran MiXCR on the 5' RACE reads. The table lists about 240,000 distinct CDR3 sequences, roughly a tenth of them singletons, with around 2.6% in the top ten. Material for sequencing was blood, either unsorted or a sorted T cell fraction (not recorded which). All receptors derive from a male donor with ankylosing spondylitis or in good health (not recorded which).

This clonotype appeared many times. This chain links TRBV29-1 with TRBJ2-6; no clear D gene. Germline assignment: CDR1 SQVTM and CDR2 ANQGSEA. V was cut by 4 bases and J by 13 bases, with 17 bases left in between. CDR3 length: 13 amino acids. The CDR3 here is CSVVGQLDGVLTF. The DNA for the CDR3 is TGCAGCGTTGTCGGTCAGCTCGACGGTGTCCTGACTTTC.

Comments on this clonotype: This may be a read error, as it is one base from a much larger clone. This sequence joins TRBV5-1 and TRBJ1-5, with 9 bases identical to TRBD1. Germline V CDR1 and CDR2: SGHRS, YFSETQ. The CDR3 length is 15 residues. V shed 1 base and J 11 bases; nucleotides not matched to a gene: 10. The CDR3 here is CASSLTGTGLGSQHF. The CDR3 DNA reads TGCGCCAGCAGCTTGACCGGGACAGGGTTAGGGTCCCAGCATTTT.

The chain joins TRBV5-1 to TRBJ2-6; possibly TRBD1 for D (6 bases). The germline CDR1 and CDR2 sequences are SGHRS and YFSETQ. CDR3 length equals 17 residues. V was clipped by 0 bases and J by 0 bases, with 10 bases between them. The CDR3 nucleotides are TGCGCCAGCAGCTTGGAGGGCAGGGGCTCTGGGGCCAACGTCCTGACTTTC. It encodes CASSLEGRGSGANVLTF.

The sample holds many counts of this clonotype. The rearrangement joins TRBV29-1 to TRBJ2-1, with D perhaps TRBD2 (6 bases). The V and J ends lost 8 bases and 9 bases respectively, with 14 bases between them. The V gene's germline CDR1 is SQVTM and CDR2 ANQGSEA. This CDR3 has 11 residues. The CDR3 spells CSLGSGGEQFF. In DNA form, the CDR3 reads TGCAGCTTGGGGTCCGGGGGTGAGCAGTTCTTC.

This clonotype was seen many times. The chain combines TRBV7-9 with TRBJ2-1; 8 bases map to TRBD1. V trimming: 3 bases; J trimming: 5 bases; junction bases outside the gene matches: 6. Germline CDR1 is SEHNR and CDR2 is FQNEAQ (reference sequence). The CDR3 totals 15 residues. The CDR3, as DNA: TGTGCCAGCAGCTTTCTGCAGGGGGCAAACAATGAGCAGTTCTTC. As protein: CASSFLQGANNEQFF.

This clonotype was recorded many times. The genes are TRBV5-1 and TRBJ2-1; 14 bases align to TRBD2. Germline trimming cut 0 bases from V and 6 bases from J; bases unmatched to any gene: 2. The CDR3 spans 16 residues. CDR1 and CDR2 from the germline V gene are SGHRS and YFSETQ. CDR3 DNA sequence: TGCGCCAGCAGCTTGGGGGGACTAGCGGGAGTCAATGAGCAGTTCTTC. It yields the protein CASSLGGLAGVNEQFF.